This T cell receptor beta chain was recovered during a study of T cell responses to AZD1222 COVID-19 vaccine. The CDR3 contains 17 residues. CDR1 and CDR2 from the germline V gene are SGHVS and FNYEAQ. Trimming took 1 base from V and 3 from J; bases not matched to a gene: 9. Data came from immunoSEQ multiplex PCR; TCRdb stores just in-frame clones and leaves some out. This repertoire shows fewer than 120,000 clones, about 87% found once; its top ten account for 1.5% to 2%. This clone was recorded once. This sequence originates from an adult in good health. V is TRBV7-6 and J is TRBJ2-7; TRBD1 matches 10 bases. This specimen was peripheral blood, taken on day 0 of AZD1222 vaccination. The CDR3 coding sequence is TGTGCCAGCAGCTTAGGCCCGGGACAGGGGATGGACTACGAGCAGTACTTC. Protein sequence: CASSLGPGQGMDYEQYF.